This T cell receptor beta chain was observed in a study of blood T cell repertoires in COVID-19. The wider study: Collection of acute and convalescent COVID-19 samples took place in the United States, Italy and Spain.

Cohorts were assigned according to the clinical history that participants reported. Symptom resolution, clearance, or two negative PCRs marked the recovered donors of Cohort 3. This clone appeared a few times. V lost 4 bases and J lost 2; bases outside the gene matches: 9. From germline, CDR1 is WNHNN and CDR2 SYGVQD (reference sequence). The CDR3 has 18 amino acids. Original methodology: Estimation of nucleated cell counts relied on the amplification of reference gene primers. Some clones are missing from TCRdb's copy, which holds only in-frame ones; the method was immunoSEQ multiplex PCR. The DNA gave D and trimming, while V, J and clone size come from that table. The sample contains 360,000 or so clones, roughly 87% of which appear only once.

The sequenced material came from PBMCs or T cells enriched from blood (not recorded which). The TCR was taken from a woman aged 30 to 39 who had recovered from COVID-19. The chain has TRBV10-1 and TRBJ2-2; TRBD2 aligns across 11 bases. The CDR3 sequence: CASSARTGTSGNTGELFF. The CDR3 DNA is TGCGCCAGCAGTGCACGAACCGGGACTAGCGGTAACACCGGGGAGCTGTTTTTT.